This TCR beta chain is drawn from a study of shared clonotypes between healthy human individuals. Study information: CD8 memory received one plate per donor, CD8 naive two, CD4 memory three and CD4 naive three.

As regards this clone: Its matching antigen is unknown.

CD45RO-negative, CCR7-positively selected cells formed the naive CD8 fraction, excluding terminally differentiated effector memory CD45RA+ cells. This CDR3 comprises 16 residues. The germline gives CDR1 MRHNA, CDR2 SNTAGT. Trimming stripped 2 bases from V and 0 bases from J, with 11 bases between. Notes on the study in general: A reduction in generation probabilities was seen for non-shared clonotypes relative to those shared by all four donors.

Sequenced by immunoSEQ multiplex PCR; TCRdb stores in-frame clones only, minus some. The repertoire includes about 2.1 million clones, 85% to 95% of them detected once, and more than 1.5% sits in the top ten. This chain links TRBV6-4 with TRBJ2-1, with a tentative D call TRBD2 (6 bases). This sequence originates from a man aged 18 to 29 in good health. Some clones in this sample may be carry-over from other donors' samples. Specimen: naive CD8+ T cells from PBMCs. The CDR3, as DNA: TGTGCCAGCAGTGACCCTCAAGCGGGCTCCTACAATGAGCAGTTCTTC. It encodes CASSDPQAGSYNEQFF.